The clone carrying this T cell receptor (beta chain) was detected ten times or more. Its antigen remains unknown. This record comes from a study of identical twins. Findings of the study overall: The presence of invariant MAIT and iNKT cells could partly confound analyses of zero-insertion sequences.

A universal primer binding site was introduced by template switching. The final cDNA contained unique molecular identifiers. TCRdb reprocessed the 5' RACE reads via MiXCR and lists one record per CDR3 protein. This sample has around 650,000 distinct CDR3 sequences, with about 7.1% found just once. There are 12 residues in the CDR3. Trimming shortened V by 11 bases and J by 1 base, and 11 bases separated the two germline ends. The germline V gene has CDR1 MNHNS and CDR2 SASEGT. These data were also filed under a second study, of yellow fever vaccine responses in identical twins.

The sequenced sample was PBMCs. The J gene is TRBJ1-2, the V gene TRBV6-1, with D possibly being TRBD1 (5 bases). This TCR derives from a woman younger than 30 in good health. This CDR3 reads CAGGTVNYGYTF. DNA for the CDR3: TGTGCCGGCGGGACCGTTAACTATGGCTACACCTTC.